The source of this T cell receptor beta chain is a study of post-analysis software for immune sequencing data. The overall study: Relapsing-remitting, secondary progressive and progressive-relapsing multiple sclerosis courses were included. Whole-study findings and limits: Roughly five TRBV segments were more frequent in patients than controls; TRBV5-6, TRBV5-1 and TRBV20-1 belonged to this group. When compared against controls, multiple sclerosis patients showed significantly lower normalized Chao1 diversity. Samples from one preparation batch, clustered by F measure, grouped strongly together.

Unique molecular identifiers tagged the TCR beta cDNA libraries. In TCRdb, the PCR reads were re-called with MiXCR into one record per CDR3 protein. The profile covers about 820,000 distinct CDR3 sequences, with roughly 50% appearing a single time and approximately 4.5% taken by the ten largest. Concerning this clonotype itself: Its specificity is unknown.

CDR3 length: 13 residues. Trimming took 4 bases from V and 3 from J, leaving 10 bases between them. Germline V lookup: CDR1 DFQATT, CDR2 SNEGSKA (reference sequence). The chain has TRBV20-1 and TRBJ2-1, with D possibly being TRBD2 (5 bases). The clonotype was recovered from a girl between 5 and 17 years old with multiple sclerosis. The sample consisted of blood. This CDR3 is CSAMTAGYNEQFF. The DNA of the CDR3 is TGCAGTGCTATGACGGCGGGCTACAATGAGCAGTTCTTC.